The TCR beta chain described here comes from a study of T cell responses to AZD1222 COVID-19 vaccine. The study, taken as a whole, reports: Close to half of spike-specific TCRs reportedly recognize unmutated variant regions. Females made up more of the donors, who were largely white British, and clonal diversity may have come out too low.

To note about this clone: What it binds is unknown.

The CDR3 is 14 residues long. V dropped 0 bases and J dropped 9 bases, with 12 bases sitting between them. Germline CDR1 LGHNA, CDR2 YNFKEQ. The table came from immunoSEQ multiplex PCR; TCRdb's copy has only in-frame clones and leaves some out. Among about 180,000 clones listed, 88% were seen once. The source was peripheral blood, collected 28 days after the second AZD1222 dose. The V gene is TRBV4-2, the J gene TRBJ2-1; D remains ambiguous. The TCR comes from an adult who received the AZD1222 COVID-19 vaccine. CDR3 amino acids: CASSQDLVGGEQFF. The CDR3 bases are TGTGCCAGCAGCCAAGATCTAGTCGGCGGTGAGCAGTTCTTC.